The 30 T cell receptor beta chains below were found in one sample sequenced in a study of blood T cell repertoires in COVID-19. TCRdb's table, derived via immunoSEQ multiplex PCR, lists solely in-frame clones and lacks some. The sample holds over 200,000 clones; over 80% are singletons and the top ten take approximately 2.4%. Sequencing input: peripheral blood. The receptors here all came from a man aged 25 to 40 with COVID-19, enrolled during active disease.

J is TRBJ2-5 and V is TRBV19; TRBD1 matches at 7 bases. There are 14 residues in the CDR3. Per the germline V gene, CDR1 is LNHDA and CDR2 is SQIVND (reference sequence). Unmatched junction bases numbered 7, after V lost 6 bases and J lost 3 bases. CDR3 bases: TGTGCCAGTAGCGAGGGACAGAAAGAAGAGACCCAGTACTTC. It codes for CASSEGQKEETQYF. Complete variable domain (other parts from reference TRBV19 and TRBJ2-5): DGGITQSPKYLFRKEGQNVTLSCEQNLNHDAMYWYRQDPGQGLRLIYYSQIVNDFQKGDIAEGYSVSREKKESFPLTVTSAQKNPTAFYLCASSEGQKEETQYFGPGTRLLVL.

The genes are TRBV6-1 and TRBJ1-3; D call uncertain. The V and J ends lost 4 bases and 0 bases respectively, with 7 bases between them. CDR1 and CDR2 (germline): MNHNS, SASEGT. CDR3 size: 14 residues. In nucleotides, the CDR3 is TGTGCCAGCAGTGGAGCGGCCTCTGGAAACACCATATATTTT. It translates to CASSGAASGNTIYF.

The V and J genes are TRBV30 and TRBJ1-3, with a tentative D call TRBD1 (5 bases). Trimming took off 2 bases at V and 4 bases at J, with 21 bases between the two ends. This CDR3 has 17 residues. The germline V gene encodes CDR1 GTSNPN and CDR2 SVGIG (reference sequence). This CDR3 reads CAWSHGGVGPVGNTIYF. The CDR3 coding sequence is TGTGCCTGGAGTCATGGGGGGGTAGGACCGGTCGGAAACACCATATATTTT.

The gene calls are TRBV7-8 and TRBJ1-5; TRBD1 aligns across 7 bases. Germline CDR1 and CDR2: SGHVS and FQNEAQ. J gave up 3 bases and V 2 bases, and 7 bases lay outside the gene matches. This CDR3 region has 16 residues. CDR3 loop: CASSLYGDRNNQPQHF. The DNA of the CDR3 is TGTGCCAGCAGCTTATATGGGGACAGAAACAATCAGCCCCAGCATTTT.

This clone was seen more than once but under ten times. This rearrangement joins TRBV10-3 to TRBJ2-1, with 7 bases identical to TRBD1. The CDR3 has 14 residues. Germline V gene lookup returns CDR1 ENHRY and CDR2 SYGVKD. The junction had 3 bases not matched to a gene; V was cut back by 7 bases and J by 0 bases. The CDR3 sequence is CAITRDSSYNEQFF. Written as DNA, the CDR3 is TGTGCCATCACTCGGGACAGCTCCTACAATGAGCAGTTCTTC.

V and J are TRBV6-5 and TRBJ1-1; D is possibly TRBD1 (5 bases). The CDR3 loop spans 13 amino acids. V was trimmed by 6 bases and J by 6 bases, leaving 14 bases between them. Germline V gives CDR1 MNHEY, CDR2 SVGAGI. CDR3 nucleotides: TGTGCCAGCAGCGGCACCAGGGTCGCTGAAGCTTTCTTT. It encodes CASSGTRVAEAFF.

This chain connects TRBV29-1 to TRBJ2-7; TRBD2 aligns across 12 bases. The V and J ends lost 7 bases and 3 bases, in that order; junction bases with no gene match: 7. CDR1 and CDR2 (germline): SQVTM, ANQGSEA. CDR3 length equals 14 residues. The CDR3 DNA reads TGCAGCGCTATGCCACTAGCGGGAGGCTACGAGCAGTACTTC. Its translation is CSAMPLAGGYEQYF.

V usage is TRBV4-2 and J usage is TRBJ2-5; unclear D gene. V was clipped by 1 base and J by 2 bases, with 11 bases between them. The CDR3 contains 15 residues. The germline V gene has CDR1 LGHNA and CDR2 YNFKEQ. CDR3: CASSQVRGEQETQYF. The CDR3 coding sequence is TGTGCCAGCAGCCAAGTTCGAGGAGAACAAGAGACCCAGTACTTC.

The chain carries TRBV4-1 and TRBJ2-7; 8 positions agree with TRBD2. The V segment lost 4 bases and the J segment 3 bases; nucleotides outside the gene matches: 11. The germline gives CDR1 MGHRA, CDR2 YSYEKL. The CDR3 sequence is 16 residues long. The CDR3 DNA is TGCGCCAGCAGCCTTAGCCTCGTGGCGGGAGGCTACGAGCAGTACTTC. Translated: CASSLSLVAGGYEQYF.

J is TRBJ1-5 and V is TRBV19; D call uncertain. The V gene's germline CDR1 is LNHDA and CDR2 SQIVND (reference sequence). The CDR3 is 14 residues long. The germline V and J ends were trimmed by 3 bases and 4 bases, with 10 bases remaining between them. CDR3 amino acids: CASSIRDTNQPQHF. CDR3 coding DNA: TGTGCCAGTAGTATTCGCGACACAAATCAGCCCCAGCATTTT.

The V and J genes are TRBV4-2 and TRBJ2-1; 10 bases map to TRBD2. V was clipped by 5 bases and J by 3 bases; unmatched bases: 7. Germline values: CDR1 LGHNA, CDR2 YNFKEQ. CDR3 length: 16 residues. CDR3: CASSSSSGSFYNEQFF. CDR3 bases: TGTGCCAGCAGCTCATCTAGCGGGAGTTTCTACAATGAGCAGTTCTTC.

This chain's CDR3 is CASSLVGQITNTGELFF. The CDR3 DNA is TGCGCCAGCAGCTTGGTAGGACAGATAACGAACACCGGGGAGCTGTTTTTT. The chain has TRBV5-1 and TRBJ2-2; TRBD1 is a possible D gene (6 bases). The V end lost 0 bases, the J end lost 0 bases, and 12 bases lay between the germline ends. Germline values: CDR1 SGHRS, CDR2 YFSETQ. CDR3 length equals 17 residues.

The chain has TRBV6-6 and TRBJ1-2; D gene uncertain. Trimming took off 4 bases at V and 0 bases at J, with 6 bases between the two ends. The CDR3 totals 13 residues. Looked up from germline, CDR1 is MNHNY and CDR2 is SVGAGI (reference sequence). The CDR3, as DNA: TGTGCCAGCAGTTTAACAGCTAACTATGGCTACACCTTC. Amino acids: CASSLTANYGYTF.

The chain joins TRBV5-1 to TRBJ2-1; tentatively, D is TRBD1 (7 bases). Trimming removed 4 bases from V and 7 bases from J, with 21 bases in between. From germline, CDR1 is SGHRS and CDR2 YFSETQ. The CDR3 is 16 amino acids. As DNA, the CDR3 is TGCGCCAGCAGCCCTGGAGAGGGCAGGGGGGAAAATGAGCAGTTCTTC. Protein sequence: CASSPGEGRGENEQFF.

The rearrangement joins TRBV19 to TRBJ2-2; D may be TRBD2 (5 bases). Trimming stripped 3 bases from V and 7 bases from J, with 21 bases between. CDR3 size: 17 residues. Looked up from germline, CDR1 is LNHDA and CDR2 is SQIVND (reference sequence). DNA for the CDR3: TGTGCCAGTAGTATCGGTGGGCTAGCTGGGTCGGGCGGGGAGCTGTTTTTT. Protein sequence: CASSIGGLAGSGGELFF.

This clone has a single count. The rearrangement joins TRBV14 to TRBJ1-2; D gene ambiguous. The germline V gene encodes CDR1 SGHDN and CDR2 FVKESK. This CDR3 is built from 12 residues. V was pared by 4 bases and J by 4 bases, with 7 bases between. CDR3 nucleotide sequence: TGTGCCAGCAGCCGCGGCAGCTATGGCTACACCTTC. Translating gives CASSRGSYGYTF.

V and J are TRBV6-6 and TRBJ1-1, with D perhaps matching TRBD1 (5 bases). Trimming took off 6 bases at V and 3 bases at J, with 5 bases between the two ends. The germline V gene encodes CDR1 MNHNY and CDR2 SVGAGI (reference sequence). The CDR3 has 11 residues. In DNA form, the CDR3 reads TGTGCCAGCAGAGGGGACACTGAAGCTTTCTTT. It encodes CASRGDTEAFF.

The V and J genes are TRBV2 and TRBJ1-4; possibly TRBD1 for D (6 bases). The CDR3 has 14 amino acids. Germline V gene lookup returns CDR1 SNHLY and CDR2 FYNNEI. Trimming left V 11 bases short and J 4 bases short, with 17 bases between. The CDR3 DNA reads TGTGCCGCCCGAGGGGGTGGGGGTAATGAAAAACTGTTTTTT. Its protein is CAARGGGGNEKLFF.

The chain links TRBV19 to TRBJ2-7; 11 bases agree with TRBD2. The length of the CDR3 is 15 residues. Germline CDR1 reads LNHDA; CDR2 reads SQIVND (reference sequence). V gave up 6 bases and J gave up 0 bases; unmatched junction bases: 4. The chain's CDR3 is CASSHTSGSSYEQYF. CDR3 nucleotide sequence: TGTGCCAGTAGCCATACTAGCGGGAGCTCCTACGAGCAGTACTTC.

This chain links TRBV7-2 with TRBJ1-5; perhaps TRBD1 as D (5 bases). The V gene lost 3 bases and the J gene lost 6 bases, with 15 bases spanning the gap. Germline V gene lookup returns CDR1 SGHTA and CDR2 FQGNSA. The CDR3 has 15 amino acids. In DNA form, the CDR3 reads TGTGCCAGCAGCTTGGGTCAGGGTTGGGTTCAGCCCCAGCATTTT. Translation: CASSLGQGWVQPQHF.

This sequence joins TRBV28 and TRBJ1-3; D may be TRBD1 (5 bases). The V end was cut by 11 bases, the J end by 0 bases, with 17 bases between. CDR1 and CDR2 from the germline V gene are MDHEN and SYDVKM. This CDR3 region has 15 residues. The CDR3 sequence: CAVKTAVLSGNTIYF. The CDR3 DNA follows: TGTGCCGTCAAGACAGCAGTCCTCTCTGGAAACACCATATATTTT.

The CDR3 sequence: CASSLYGGPQHF. CDR3 DNA sequence: TGTGCCAGCAGTTTATACGGGGGGCCCCAGCATTTT. J is TRBJ1-5 and V is TRBV28; D possibly corresponds to TRBD1 (5 bases). V gave up 1 base and J gave up 9 bases, with 7 bases separating them. Germline lookup yields CDR1 MDHEN and CDR2 SYDVKM. The CDR3 is 12 residues long.

The genes are TRBV6-5 and TRBJ1-5; no clear D. Looked up from germline, CDR1 is MNHEY and CDR2 is SVGAGI. This CDR3 region has 13 residues. V lost 4 bases and J 7 bases, leaving 11 bases between the germline ends. The CDR3 sequence: CASSFGLYQPQHF. For the CDR3, the DNA is TGTGCCAGCAGTTTTGGGCTCTACCAGCCCCAGCATTTT.

The V and J genes are TRBV2 and TRBJ1-2, with 9 bases that match TRBD1. The CDR3 totals 15 residues. The ends lost 5 bases at V and 3 bases at J; junction bases unmatched: 7. Per germline, CDR1 SNHLY and CDR2 FYNNEI. CDR3 bases: TGTGCCAGCAGTCGGGACAGGGACCCCTACTATGGCTACACCTTC. Translating it yields CASSRDRDPYYGYTF.

V is TRBV7-3 and J is TRBJ1-6; perhaps TRBD1 as D (6 bases). Germline V gene lookup returns CDR1 SGHTA and CDR2 FQGTGA. The CDR3 totals 14 residues. Trimming cost V 1 base and J 7 bases, with 8 bases left between them. This CDR3 is CASSLKQGNSPLHF. The CDR3 nucleotides are TGTGCCAGCAGCTTAAAACAGGGAAATTCACCCCTCCACTTT.

V is TRBV19 and J is TRBJ2-5, with 7 nucleotides matching TRBD2. This CDR3 is 13 amino acids long. V lost 5 bases to trimming and J lost 5 bases; unmatched junction nucleotides: 5. Germline CDR1 is LNHDA and CDR2 is SQIVND (reference sequence). The CDR3 is CASSPLGGETQYF. Written as DNA, the CDR3 is TGTGCCAGTAGTCCCCTGGGAGGGGAGACCCAGTACTTC.

The chain recombines TRBV12-3 or TRBV12-4 with TRBJ1-2; 8 bases align to TRBD1. J was trimmed by 8 bases and V by 7 bases; bases with no gene match: 6. The CDR3 spans 12 residues. The CDR3 nucleotides are TGTGCCAGCAACGACAGGGGAGGAGGCTACACCTTC. Translated, it gives CASNDRGGGYTF.

V gene TRBV18 combines with J gene TRBJ2-7; 9 positions agree with TRBD1. The CDR3 spans 15 residues. V gave up 0 bases and J gave up 6 bases; unmatched junction bases: 6. Germline V CDR1 and CDR2: KGHSH, LQKENI. CDR3 sequence: CASSPPLGQGFEQYF. DNA of the CDR3: TGTGCCAGCTCACCACCCCTCGGACAGGGGTTCGAGCAGTACTTC.

The chain combines TRBV29-1 with TRBJ2-7; D may be TRBD2 (6 bases). Germline V gene sequence: CDR1 SQVTM, CDR2 ANQGSEA. Between the trimmed V and J ends, which lost 5 bases and 6 bases, there was a span of 20 bases. There are 14 residues in the CDR3. CDR3 DNA: TGCAGCGTTCACCCCGGGGCCGGGGGATCCGAGCAGTACTTC. It codes for CSVHPGAGGSEQYF.

This clone was detected only once. The CDR3 loop is CASSFPPGGVAEQYF. The CDR3 DNA reads as TGTGCCAGCAGCTTCCCCCCTGGGGGGGTCGCGGAGCAGTACTTC. This chain connects TRBV7-9 to TRBJ2-7, with TRBD2 matching over 7 bases. Losses at the gene ends were 3 bases for V and 7 bases for J; bases not matched to a gene: 12. This CDR3 is built from 15 residues. Germline lookup yields CDR1 SEHNR and CDR2 FQNEAQ (reference sequence).